The rows below give T cell receptor beta chains drawn from one sample of a study of beta chain features in type 1 diabetes. Produced via immunoSEQ multiplex PCR; TCRdb's table is partial and in-frame only. In the table there are fewer than 550,000 clones, 10% to 12% of which are singletons. The sequenced sample consisted of naive CD4+ T cells from blood. The receptor set was obtained from a woman between 18 and 29 years old in good health. Both conserved end residues are part of each CDR3. Fields, in order: J gene, V gene, clone size, D gene, CDR3 protein, CDR3 DNA. The D gene is left open where the match is weak. Clone size, where shown, is once, few, many, or a class for clones that have expanded.

TRBJ2-3,TRBV7-8,few,-,CASNLRTTYRSDTQYF,TGTGCCAGCAACCTAAGGACTACCTACCGTTCAGATACGCAGTATTTT
TRBJ2-1,TRBV7-2,-,TRBD2,CASSSPSGRSYEQFF,TGTGCCAGCAGCTCACCTAGCGGGAGGAGCTATGAGCAGTTCTTC
TRBJ1-2,TRBV5-1,few,TRBD1,CASSLRARGPINYGYTF,TGCGCCAGCAGCTTGAGGGCCAGGGGGCCGATCAACTATGGCTACACCTTC
TRBJ1-5,TRBV7-2,few,-,CASSLDVNADQPQHF,TGTGCCAGCAGCTTAGACGTGAATGCTGATCAGCCCCAGCATTTT
TRBJ2-1,TRBV4-1,-,-,CASSQPLKPGSRFF,TGCGCCAGCAGCCAACCACTCAAGCCGGGATCTCGGTTCTTC
TRBJ1-2,TRBV14,-,TRBD1,CASSRHLRQGLVAFDGYTF,TGTGCCAGCAGCCGGCACCTTAGACAGGGGTTGGTCGCGTTCGATGGCTACACCTTC
TRBJ2-1,TRBV2,-,-,CASSVTVRSYNEQFF,TGTGCCAGCAGTGTGACCGTCCGGTCCTACAATGAGCAGTTCTTC
TRBJ2-2,TRBV7-9,-,-,CASSLRPLGQTNTGELFF,TGTGCCAGCAGCCTCCGCCCCCTTGGACAGACCAACACCGGGGAGCTGTTTTTT
TRBJ1-3,TRBV5-8,few,-,CASSLRTGPGNTIYF,TGTGCCAGCAGCTTACGAACAGGACCTGGAAACACCATATATTTT
TRBJ2-7,TRBV6-5,few,TRBD1,CASSYDRALPHYEQYF,TGTGCCAGCAGTTACGACAGGGCCCTTCCCCACTACGAGCAGTACTTC